Following are 18 T cell receptor beta chains from one sample sequenced in a study of shared clonotypes between healthy human individuals. Sequencing was performed with immunoSEQ multiplex PCR; in TCRdb, only in-frame clones are kept and a portion is missing. This sample has more than 600,000 clones, with about 92% found just once. CD45RO-negative cells were positively selected for CCR7, leaving out terminally differentiated effector memory CD45RA+ cells. Source material: naive CD8+ T cells sorted from blood. All receptors come from a man aged 25-40 years in good health.

This chain uses TRBV7-6 with TRBJ1-5; no clear D. Trimming took off 3 bases at V and 7 bases at J, with 13 bases between the two ends. The CDR3 has 14 amino acids. Germline V gene lookup returns CDR1 SGHVS and CDR2 FNYEAQ. The CDR3 sequence: CASSFGTGDQPQHF. The CDR3 coding sequence is TGTGCCAGCAGCTTTGGTACCGGCGACCAGCCCCAGCATTTT.

This chain links TRBV5-4 with TRBJ2-2; TRBD1 aligns across 12 bases. Germline lookup yields CDR1 SGHNT and CDR2 YYREEE (reference sequence). The length of the CDR3 is 16 residues. V was pared by 4 bases and J by 6 bases, with 7 bases of the junction left unmatched. The CDR3 bases are TGTGCCAGCAGCCCAAGGGACAGGGGGCCGGCCGGGGAGCTGTTTTTT. It is translated as CASSPRDRGPAGELFF.

The genes are TRBV14 and TRBJ1-1; TRBD1 is a possible D gene (6 bases). V lost 4 bases and J 5 bases, leaving 17 bases between the germline ends. The germline gives CDR1 SGHDN, CDR2 FVKESK. The CDR3 spans 15 residues. CDR3 DNA: TGTGCCAGCAGCCCTCTACAGGGAGGGGTTACTGAAGCTTTCTTT. Protein product: CASSPLQGGVTEAFF.

The genes are TRBV10-3 and TRBJ2-1, with TRBD1 matching 7 bases. V lost 6 bases to trimming and J lost 5 bases; unmatched junction nucleotides: 4. CDR3 size: 13 residues. Germline lookup yields CDR1 ENHRY and CDR2 SYGVKD. CDR3 region: CAISTGTDNEQFF. CDR3 sequence (DNA): TGTGCCATCAGCACTGGGACAGACAATGAGCAGTTCTTC.

V usage is TRBV28 and J usage is TRBJ2-1; the D gene is possibly TRBD1 (6 bases). V was shortened by 3 bases and J by 4 bases, with 19 bases between the two germline ends. In germline, CDR1 is MDHEN, CDR2 SYDVKM. The CDR3 totals 17 residues. The CDR3 protein is CASSFRGSGLVYNEQFF. Here the CDR3 DNA reads TGTGCCAGCAGTTTTAGGGGGTCAGGGTTGGTATACAATGAGCAGTTCTTC.

J is TRBJ2-1 and V is TRBV9; 7 positions agree with TRBD2. Germline-derived CDR1 and CDR2 are SGDLS and YYNGEE. The ends lost 0 bases at V and 7 bases at J; junction bases unmatched: 4. The CDR3 spans 14 residues. The CDR3 DNA reads TGTGCCAGCAGCGTAGGGGAGGGCTTGAATGAGCAGTTCTTC. The encoded protein is CASSVGEGLNEQFF.

The chain combines TRBV7-9 with TRBJ1-6; unclear D gene. This CDR3 contains 15 residues. The germline CDR1 and CDR2 sequences are SEHNR and FQNEAQ (reference sequence). V dropped 5 bases and J dropped 8 bases, with 16 bases sitting between them. This chain's CDR3 is CASSPSIESYSPLHF. Here the CDR3 DNA reads TGTGCCAGCAGCCCCTCGATCGAGTCTTATTCACCCCTCCACTTT.

This clone has a single count. The CDR3 nucleotides are TGTGCCAGCAGTTACTCGAGGCCAGGGGCCGGCTACACCTTC. It translates to CASSYSRPGAGYTF. The chain recombines TRBV6-5 with TRBJ1-2; D might be TRBD1 (6 bases). Trimming stripped 0 bases from V and 8 bases from J, with 13 bases between. The CDR3 is 14 amino acids. Germline CDR1 is MNHEY and CDR2 is SVGAGI.

The chain employs TRBV19 and TRBJ1-5, with D hard to call. There are 15 residues in the CDR3. V was pared by 3 bases and J by 1 base, with 10 bases between. In germline, CDR1 is LNHDA, CDR2 SQIVND (reference sequence). The CDR3 bases are TGTGCCAGTAGTATGGTCGGTCCGAGCAATCAGCCCCAGCATTTT. It encodes CASSMVGPSNQPQHF.

This clone came up once. The chain is built from TRBV4-1 and TRBJ2-1; D not certain. Trimming pared 6 bases from V and 7 bases from J, leaving 10 bases between. The germline gives CDR1 MGHRA, CDR2 YSYEKL. This CDR3 contains 12 residues. The CDR3 loop reads CASSVRENEQFF. In DNA, the CDR3 is TGCGCCAGCAGTGTGCGAGAGAATGAGCAGTTCTTC.

CDR3 region: CASSPGLAGGLSYEQYF. In DNA form, the CDR3 reads TGTGCCAGCAGTCCGGGACTAGCGGGAGGGCTTTCCTACGAGCAGTACTTC. V usage is TRBV28 and J usage is TRBJ2-7; 16 positions match TRBD2. Per the germline V gene, CDR1 is MDHEN and CDR2 is SYDVKM. This CDR3 is 17 amino acids long. With V trimmed by 5 bases and J by 1 base, 5 bases remained unmatched.

The rearrangement joins TRBV9 to TRBJ2-5; D not resolved. Per the germline V gene, CDR1 is SGDLS and CDR2 is YYNGEE. Trimming shortened V by 8 bases and J by 3 bases, and 8 bases separated the two germline ends. The CDR3 loop spans 11 amino acids. CDR3 coding DNA: TGTGCCAGATCGAGCGAAGAGACCCAGTACTTC. Amino acid sequence: CARSSEETQYF.

V gene TRBV15 combines with J gene TRBJ2-7, with TRBD2 matching 9 bases. After removal of 0 bases from V and 3 bases from J, the junction contained 3 bases not matched to a gene. CDR3 length: 15 amino acids. Germline V gene sequence: CDR1 LNHNV, CDR2 YYDKDF (reference sequence). The DNA for the CDR3 is TGTGCCACCAGCAGAGAACTAGCGGGTGGCTACGAGCAGTACTTC. Residues: CATSRELAGGYEQYF.

V gene TRBV7-9 combines with J gene TRBJ2-1; TRBD2 agrees at 7 bases. Germline V gene lookup returns CDR1 SEHNR and CDR2 FQNEAQ (reference sequence). The J segment lost 4 bases and the V segment lost 3 bases, leaving 6 bases of the junction unmatched. The CDR3 is 15 amino acids. The DNA of the CDR3 is TGTGCCAGCAGCTTCCCAGCGGGGACGTACAATGAGCAGTTCTTC. The encoded protein is CASSFPAGTYNEQFF.

This clone was seen only once. The chain combines TRBV25-1 with TRBJ2-1; D ambiguous. The CDR3 runs 11 residues. CDR1 and CDR2 (germline): MGHDK, SYGVNS. Trimming removed 6 bases at V and 7 bases at J, with 7 bases between. CDR3 residues: CASRKGNEQFF. The CDR3 coding sequence is TGTGCCAGCAGAAAAGGAAATGAGCAGTTCTTC.

The chain uses TRBV7-9 and TRBJ1-1; 8 bases map to TRBD1. Looked up from germline, CDR1 is SEHNR and CDR2 is FQNEAQ (reference sequence). There are 16 residues in the CDR3. Unmatched junction bases numbered 3, after V lost 0 bases and J lost 0 bases. DNA for the CDR3: TGTGCCAGCAGCTTAGCCGGACAGGGTTTGAACACTGAAGCTTTCTTT. Its protein is CASSLAGQGLNTEAFF.

This rearrangement joins TRBV27 to TRBJ2-3; 10 positions match TRBD2. The CDR3 length is 16 residues. The V gene end was trimmed by 3 bases and the J gene end by 3 bases; junction bases not matched to a gene: 6. CDR1 and CDR2 (germline): MNHEY, SMNVEV (reference sequence). This chain's CDR3 is CASSFGASGSTDTQYF. The DNA for the CDR3 is TGTGCCAGCAGTTTCGGTGCTAGCGGGAGTACAGATACGCAGTATTTT.

The chain couples TRBV28 to TRBJ2-7, with TRBD1 matching 10 bases. The CDR3 loop spans 16 amino acids. Germline values: CDR1 MDHEN, CDR2 SYDVKM. The V segment lost 3 bases and the J segment 0 bases; nucleotides outside the gene matches: 5. For the CDR3, the DNA is TGTGCCAGCAGTTTCCGGGACAGGGGAAGCTCCTACGAGCAGTACTTC. Its translation: CASSFRDRGSSYEQYF. Using reference TRBV28 and TRBJ2-7 for the parts outside the CDR3, the full variable domain is DVKVTQSSRYLVKRTGEKVFLECVQDMDHENMFWYRQDPGLGLRLIYFSYDVKMKEKGDIPEGYSVSREKKERFSLILESASTNQTSMYLCASSFRDRGSSYEQYFGPGTRLTVT.